The 29 T cell receptor beta chains below all came from one sample that was sequenced in a study of beta chain features in type 1 diabetes. Sequenced material consisted of expressed TCRB transcripts (all of the isolated RNA was reverse transcribed). Here immunoSEQ multiplex PCR was the method, and the copy in TCRdb shows in-frame clones only, minus some. The top ten clones hold under 0.055% of a sample with 330,000 or so clones, 15% to 20% of them seen once. Sequencing used naive CD4+ T cells from blood. These receptors all come from a woman under 30 in good health.

The V call is TRBV19, the J call TRBJ2-7; a possible D gene is TRBD1 (7 bases). The CDR3 contains 15 residues. Germline assignment: CDR1 LNHDA and CDR2 SQIVND (reference sequence). Trimming left V 6 bases short and J 5 bases short, with 20 bases between. The CDR3 is CASSPWSTGRNEQYF. The CDR3 DNA reads as TGTGCCAGTAGCCCCTGGTCGACAGGGAGGAACGAGCAGTACTTC.

There are a few counts of this clone. The chain employs TRBV9 and TRBJ1-5; possibly TRBD1 for D (6 bases). CDR1 and CDR2 (germline): SGDLS, YYNGEE. This CDR3 is built from 15 residues. Trimming stripped 2 bases from V and 0 bases from J, with 9 bases between. The CDR3 reads CASSVRGDSNQPQHF. The CDR3 nucleotides read TGTGCCAGCAGCGTCAGGGGTGATAGCAATCAGCCCCAGCATTTT.

This clone turned up a few times. CDR3 nucleotide sequence: TGTGCCAGCAGCTTGGGGGGAGATACGCAGTATTTT. This codes for CASSLGGDTQYF. The chain recombines TRBV2 with TRBJ2-3, with D maybe TRBD2 (6 bases). CDR1 and CDR2 (germline): SNHLY, FYNNEI. V was pared by 6 bases and J by 5 bases, with 9 bases between. The CDR3 runs 12 residues.

This clone showed up just a few times. The chain employs TRBV9 and TRBJ2-5, with 7 bases aligning to TRBD2. Trimming cost V 0 bases and J 0 bases; bases outside gene matches: 2. Looked up from germline, CDR1 is SGDLS and CDR2 is YYNGEE. CDR3 length: 15 amino acids. This CDR3 is CASSVDGRYQETQYF. The CDR3 nucleotides read TGTGCCAGCAGCGTAGACGGGAGGTACCAAGAGACCCAGTACTTC.

The sample holds a few counts of this clone. The CDR3 coding sequence is TGTGCCAGCGTGAGGACAGGGCGGAATACGCAGTATTTT. It codes for CASVRTGRNTQYF. The J gene is TRBJ2-3, the V gene TRBV2; 8 bases match TRBD1. V trimming: 8 bases; J trimming: 7 bases; junction bases outside the gene matches: 8. CDR3 length equals 13 residues. The V gene's germline CDR1 is SNHLY and CDR2 FYNNEI.

The V call is TRBV29-1, the J call TRBJ1-1; D possibly corresponds to TRBD1 (5 bases). V was shortened by 3 bases and J by 0 bases, with 14 bases between the two germline ends. There are 15 residues in the CDR3. Germline CDR1 SQVTM, CDR2 ANQGSEA. The CDR3 protein is CSVESRQGLNTEAFF. CDR3 DNA: TGCAGCGTTGAGAGTAGGCAGGGCCTGAACACTGAAGCTTTCTTT.

The CDR3, as DNA: TGTGCCAGCAGCTTGGACGCGGGACAGGGCATTGGCTACACCTTC. This sequence encodes CASSLDAGQGIGYTF. The V and J genes are TRBV5-4 and TRBJ1-2, with 9 bases fitting TRBD1. Germline values: CDR1 SGHNT, CDR2 YYREEE (reference sequence). The CDR3 runs to 15 residues. With 0 bases clipped from V and 7 bases from J, the junction kept 7 bases outside the gene matches.

This clone was counted between two and nine times. The chain has TRBV25-1 and TRBJ2-3; 7 bases line up with TRBD2. The germline gives CDR1 MGHDK, CDR2 SYGVNS. This CDR3 comprises 14 residues. The J segment lost 1 base and the V segment lost 5 bases, leaving 3 bases of the junction unmatched. The CDR3 region has the DNA TGTGCCAGCAGTCTGGCGGGGGGCACAGATACGCAGTATTTT. Amino acids: CASSLAGGTDTQYF.

This clone was seen a few times. The rearrangement uses TRBV5-1 and TRBJ2-1, with D perhaps matching TRBD2 (5 bases). Germline CDR1 and CDR2: SGHRS and YFSETQ. Deletions cut 2 bases from V and 5 bases from J, with 11 bases between. There are 14 residues in the CDR3. The CDR3 nucleotides are TGCGCCAGCAGCTTAAGGACGGGAAACAATGAGCAGTTCTTC. It yields the protein CASSLRTGNNEQFF.

The chain is built from TRBV7-3 and TRBJ2-3; TRBD2 matches 10 bases. The J segment lost 6 bases and the V segment lost 4 bases, leaving 4 bases of the junction unmatched. Looked up from germline, CDR1 is SGHTA and CDR2 is FQGTGA. The CDR3 loop spans 14 amino acids. CDR3 sequence: CASSSRLAGDTQYF. In nucleotides, the CDR3 is TGTGCCAGCAGCTCTAGACTAGCGGGTGATACGCAGTATTTT.

This clone was seen more than once but under ten times. Other DNA sequences from this sample encode an identical CDR3 as well. The CDR3 loop is CASSVGTGGQPQHF. In DNA, the CDR3 is TGTGCCAGCAGCGTTGGGACAGGGGGTCAGCCCCAGCATTTT. The chain is built from TRBV9 and TRBJ1-5, with 11 nucleotides matching TRBD1. CDR3 length: 14 residues. Germline V lookup: CDR1 SGDLS, CDR2 YYNGEE. Trimming cost V 2 bases and J 6 bases; bases outside gene matches: 1.

This clone was counted only a few times. V and J are TRBV30 and TRBJ1-6; 9 positions match TRBD1. The CDR3 consists of 15 residues. V shed 2 bases, J shed 6 bases, and the junction held 5 bases outside the gene matches. Germline CDR1 GTSNPN, CDR2 SVGIG (reference sequence). This chain's CDR3 is CAWSIPGQGNSPLHF. The CDR3 region has the DNA TGTGCCTGGAGTATTCCGGGACAGGGTAATTCACCCCTCCACTTT.

This clone was counted only a few times. J is TRBJ2-7 and V is TRBV6-6; 8 bases agree with TRBD1. The ends lost 4 bases at V and 4 bases at J; junction bases unmatched: 9. The CDR3 has 15 residues. Germline loops: CDR1 MNHNY, CDR2 SVGAGI (reference sequence). CDR3 nucleotides: TGTGCCAGCAGTTCAGGACAGGGCTTGAGATACGAGCAGTACTTC. It yields the protein CASSSGQGLRYEQYF.

The chain recombines TRBV19 with TRBJ2-2; tentative D call: TRBD2 (5 bases). The germline CDR1 and CDR2 sequences are LNHDA and SQIVND (reference sequence). The CDR3 loop spans 16 amino acids. V was pared by 6 bases and J by 1 base, with 15 bases between. The CDR3 DNA sequence: TGTGCCAGTAGAAGAGGGAGTAGCGTGAACACCGGGGAGCTGTTTTTT. Translating gives CASRRGSSVNTGELFF. Full variable domain (missing parts from reference TRBV19 and TRBJ2-2): DGGITQSPKYLFRKEGQNVTLSCEQNLNHDAMYWYRQDPGQGLRLIYYSQIVNDFQKGDIAEGYSVSREKKESFPLTVTSAQKNPTAFYLCASRRGSSVNTGELFFGEGSRLTVL.

DNA for the CDR3: TGTGCCAGCAGCTTAGAAGGAGGACGGGCGGGCGAGCAGTACTTC. Translating it yields CASSLEGGRAGEQYF. The chain uses TRBV7-9 and TRBJ2-7; D perhaps matches TRBD2 (5 bases). The V end lost 1 base, the J end lost 6 bases, and 16 bases lay between the germline ends. This CDR3 contains 15 residues. Germline lookup yields CDR1 SEHNR and CDR2 FQNEAQ (reference sequence). Filled out from reference TRBV7-9 and TRBJ2-7, the complete variable domain reads DTGVSQNPRHKITKRGQNVTFRCDPISEHNRLYWYRQTLGQGPEFLTYFQNEAQLEKSRLLSDRFSAERPKGSFSTLEIQRTEQGDSAMYLCASSLEGGRAGEQYFGPGTRLTVT.

As DNA, the CDR3 is TGCGCCAGCAGCTCCGGTAGTAGGCGGGAGTCCCATGAGCAGTTCTTC. Amino acid sequence: CASSSGSRRESHEQFF. The chain links TRBV4-1 to TRBJ2-1; TRBD2 matches at 7 bases. Losses at the gene ends were 5 bases for V and 8 bases for J; bases not matched to a gene: 15. The germline V gene encodes CDR1 MGHRA and CDR2 YSYEKL. This CDR3 spans 16 amino acids.

On this clone: This same CDR3 is encoded by further DNA sequences in the sample. The gene calls are TRBV30 and TRBJ1-5, with TRBD1 matching 8 bases. The CDR3 totals 13 residues. Trimming took 4 bases from V and 6 from J; bases not matched to a gene: 5. Germline V gene lookup returns CDR1 GTSNPN and CDR2 SVGIG (reference sequence). The CDR3 nucleotides read TGTGCCTGGACGACAGGGGACGGTCAGCCCCAGCATTTT. It encodes CAWTTGDGQPQHF.

The chain employs TRBV25-1 and TRBJ2-7; D may be TRBD1 (6 bases). The length of the CDR3 is 16 residues. Germline V lookup: CDR1 MGHDK, CDR2 SYGVNS. V was cut by 2 bases and J by 5 bases, with 19 bases left in between. Here the CDR3 DNA reads TGTGCCAGCAGTGAAAGATCGGGACACCCCCATAACGAGCAGTACTTC. Translated, it gives CASSERSGHPHNEQYF.

This chain uses TRBV7-9 with TRBJ2-3, with 10 positions matching TRBD2. The CDR3 loop spans 17 amino acids. The trim removed 5 bases at V and 4 bases at J, leaving 12 bases unmatched. From germline, CDR1 is SEHNR and CDR2 FQNEAQ (reference sequence). DNA of the CDR3: TGTGCCAGCAGCCCCAGGCCAGCGGGAGGGCCTCCAGATACGCAGTATTTT. Translation gives CASSPRPAGGPPDTQYF.

This clone has more than one count but fewer than ten. This chain links TRBV29-1 with TRBJ2-3, with 12 bases matching TRBD1. Germline CDR1 is SQVTM and CDR2 is ANQGSEA. The CDR3 consists of 17 residues. V gave up 5 bases and J gave up 4 bases; unmatched junction bases: 13. Here the CDR3 DNA reads TGCAGCGTTTTACCGGGACAGGGGGCGAGGGACCCAGATACGCAGTATTTT. It encodes CSVLPGQGARDPDTQYF.

V usage is TRBV11-1 and J usage is TRBJ2-1; D is possibly TRBD1 (5 bases). This CDR3 contains 13 residues. V was cut by 2 bases and J by 8 bases, with 10 bases left in between. Germline V CDR1 and CDR2: SGHAT, FQDESV (reference sequence). This chain's CDR3 is CASSLQGPHEQFF. Written as DNA, the CDR3 is TGTGCCAGCAGCTTACAGGGTCCGCATGAGCAGTTCTTC. Full variable domain (remainder filled in from reference TRBV11-1 and TRBJ2-1): EAEVAQSPRYKITEKSQAVAFWCDPISGHATLYWYRQILGQGPELLVQFQDESVVDDSQLPKDRFSAERLKGVDSTLKIQPAELGDSAMYLCASSLQGPHEQFFGPGTRLTVL.

This clone turned up a few times. The chain joins TRBV5-1 to TRBJ2-7; 7 bases match TRBD2. The CDR3 is 13 amino acids. V lost 7 bases and J lost 2; bases outside the gene matches: 6. The V gene's germline CDR1 is SGHRS and CDR2 YFSETQ. The CDR3 reads CASGAAGTYEQYF. The DNA of the CDR3 is TGCGCCAGCGGAGCAGCGGGAACCTACGAGCAGTACTTC.

V gene TRBV9 combines with J gene TRBJ2-7; 7 bases are shared with TRBD2. The germline gives CDR1 SGDLS, CDR2 YYNGEE. The CDR3 totals 15 residues. Germline trimming cut 0 bases from V and 1 base from J; bases unmatched to any gene: 4. CDR3 bases: TGTGCCAGCAGCGTAGGGGAGGGTACGTCCTACGAGCAGTACTTC. Protein: CASSVGEGTSYEQYF.

The chain uses TRBV14 and TRBJ2-6; D unclear. The germline CDR1 and CDR2 sequences are SGHDN and FVKESK. V was shortened by 0 bases and J by 0 bases, with 12 bases between the two germline ends. The CDR3 totals 18 residues. DNA for the CDR3: TGTGCCAGCAGCCAAGATGGGTCACTACTCTCTGGGGCCAACGTCCTGACTTTC. The encoded protein is CASSQDGSLLSGANVLTF.

This clone was seen a handful of times. V and J are TRBV6-6 and TRBJ2-5; a possible D gene is TRBD1 (6 bases). The V end lost 8 bases, the J end lost 2 bases, and 15 bases lay between the germline ends. CDR1 MNHNY and CDR2 SVGAGI come from the germline V gene (reference sequence). This CDR3 region has 14 residues. CDR3 protein: CASGYGQPQETQYF. The CDR3 DNA reads TGTGCCAGCGGGTACGGACAGCCGCAAGAGACCCAGTACTTC.

V gene TRBV5-1 combines with J gene TRBJ2-3; 7 bases agree with TRBD1. The CDR3 extends over 15 amino acids. The V and J ends lost 4 bases and 4 bases, in that order; junction bases with no gene match: 9. Germline V CDR1 and CDR2: SGHRS, YFSETQ. The CDR3 nucleotides read TGCGCCAGCAGCGTGCCGACAGGGCTTGCAGATACGCAGTATTTT. It yields the protein CASSVPTGLADTQYF.

This clone was counted a few times. V and J are TRBV18 and TRBJ2-4; D remains ambiguous. The CDR3 covers 16 residues. In germline, CDR1 is KGHSH, CDR2 LQKENI. Trimming stripped 6 bases from V and 0 bases from J, with 15 bases between. The CDR3 nucleotides read TGTGCCAGCTCTAGAGGTCAGATTATAGCCAAAAACATTCAGTACTTC. It is translated as CASSRGQIIAKNIQYF.

The chain links TRBV7-2 to TRBJ2-7, with a tentative D call TRBD2 (7 bases). The germline CDR1 and CDR2 sequences are SGHTA and FQGNSA. There are 15 residues in the CDR3. Deletions cut 0 bases from V and 0 bases from J, with 9 bases between. Here the CDR3 reads CASSLAGGLSYEQYF. The CDR3 nucleotides read TGTGCCAGCAGCTTAGCGGGGGGGCTCTCCTACGAGCAGTACTTC. The variable domain in full, with the rest retrieved from reference TRBV7-2 and TRBJ2-7, is GAGVSQSPSNKVTEKGKDVELRCDPISGHTALYWYRQSLGQGLEFLIYFQGNSAPDKSGLPSDRFSAERTGGSVSTLTIQRTQQEDSAVYLCASSLAGGLSYEQYFGPGTRLTVT.

The gene calls are TRBV7-2 and TRBJ2-3; the match to TRBD1 covers 7 bases. Losses at the gene ends were 0 bases for V and 1 base for J; bases not matched to a gene: 4. Looked up from germline, CDR1 is SGHTA and CDR2 is FQGNSA. The CDR3 runs 16 residues. This chain's CDR3 is CASSLASGGGTDTQYF. The CDR3 region has the DNA TGTGCCAGCAGCTTAGCATCAGGGGGAGGCACAGATACGCAGTATTTT.